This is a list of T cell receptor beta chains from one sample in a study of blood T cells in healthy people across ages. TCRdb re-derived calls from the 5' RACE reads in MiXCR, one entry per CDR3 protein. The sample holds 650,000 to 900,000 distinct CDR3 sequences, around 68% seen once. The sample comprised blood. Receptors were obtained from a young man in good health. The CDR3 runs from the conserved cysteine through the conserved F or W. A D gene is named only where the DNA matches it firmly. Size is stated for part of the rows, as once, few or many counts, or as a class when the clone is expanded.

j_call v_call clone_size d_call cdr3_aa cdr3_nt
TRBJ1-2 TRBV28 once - CASSFARAYYGYTF TGTGCCAGCAGTTTTGCCAGGGCGTACTATGGCTACACCTTC
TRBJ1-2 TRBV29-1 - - CSVGGVEGYTF TGCAGCGTTGGGGGGGTGGAAGGCTACACCTTC
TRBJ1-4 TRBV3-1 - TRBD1 CASSYSGQGDEKLFF TGTGCCAGCAGCTACTCGGGACAGGGTGACGAAAAACTGTTTTTT
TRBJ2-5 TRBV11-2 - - CASSLGGSGETQYF TGTGCCAGCAGCTTAGGGGGCAGTGGAGAGACCCAGTACTTC
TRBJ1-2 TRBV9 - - CASSGTGSLRGYTF TGTGCCAGCAGCGGCACAGGTTCCCTCCGGGGCTACACCTTC
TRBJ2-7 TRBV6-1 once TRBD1 CASIKGDSSYEQYF TGTGCCAGCATAAAAGGGGACAGCTCCTACGAGCAGTACTTC
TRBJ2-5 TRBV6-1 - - CASSAQGNQETQYF TGTGCCAGCAGCGCACAGGGAAACCAAGAGACCCAGTACTTC
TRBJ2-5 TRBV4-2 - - CASSQEYGTSETQYF TGTGCCAGCAGCCAAGAGTACGGGACTTCAGAGACCCAGTACTTC
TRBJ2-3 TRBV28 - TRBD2 CASSLRLAWDTQYF TGTGCCAGCAGTTTAAGACTAGCGTGGGATACGCAGTATTTT
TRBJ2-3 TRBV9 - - CASSVDRSDSTDTQYF TGTGCCAGCAGCGTAGACCGGTCAGATAGCACAGATACGCAGTATTTT
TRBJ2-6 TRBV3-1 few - CASSQYRAGANVLTF TGTGCCAGCAGCCAATACAGGGCTGGGGCCAACGTCCTGACTTTC
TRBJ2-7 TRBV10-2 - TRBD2 CASSGPGLVPPYEQYF TGCGCCAGCAGTGGCCCGGGACTAGTGCCCCCCTACGAGCAGTACTTC
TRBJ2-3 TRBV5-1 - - CASSVGPAAFTDTQYF TGCGCCAGCAGCGTTGGACCCGCCGCCTTCACAGATACGCAGTATTTT
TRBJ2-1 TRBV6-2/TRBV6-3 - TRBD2 CASRRLGGAVYNEQFF TGTGCCAGCAGGCGACTCGGGGGGGCCGTTTACAATGAGCAGTTCTTC
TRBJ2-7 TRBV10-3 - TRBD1 CAIRDRDRVSYEQYF TGTGCCATCAGGGACCGGGACAGGGTTTCCTACGAGCAGTACTTC
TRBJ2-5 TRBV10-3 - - CAISDLREETQYF TGTGCCATCAGTGACCTGAGAGAAGAGACCCAGTACTTC
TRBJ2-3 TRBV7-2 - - CASSWWGAFSTDTQYF TGTGCCAGCAGTTGGTGGGGGGCTTTCAGCACAGATACGCAGTATTTT
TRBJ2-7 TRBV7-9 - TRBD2 CASSLGLAGTTYEQYF TGTGCCAGCAGCTTAGGACTAGCGGGGACCACCTACGAGCAGTACTTC
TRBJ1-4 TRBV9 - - CASSAGTLATNEKLFF TGTGCCAGCAGCGCCGGGACCCTCGCAACTAATGAAAAACTGTTTTTT
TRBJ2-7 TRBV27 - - CASSTLPVSSDEQYF TGTGCCAGCAGCACACTCCCCGTTAGCTCCGACGAGCAGTACTTC
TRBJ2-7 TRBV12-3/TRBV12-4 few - CASSFDWDGDPYEQYF TGTGCCAGCAGTTTTGATTGGGACGGAGACCCCTACGAGCAGTACTTC
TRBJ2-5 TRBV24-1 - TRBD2 CATSDLFGGGEETQYF TGTGCCACCAGTGATTTGTTTGGTGGGGGGGAAGAGACCCAGTACTTC
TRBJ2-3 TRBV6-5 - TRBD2 CASSTSGGAYDTQYF TGTGCCAGCAGTACTAGCGGGGGGGCTTACGATACGCAGTATTTT
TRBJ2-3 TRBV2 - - CASSEDPQPPTDTQYF TGTGCCAGCAGTGAAGATCCCCAGCCCCCCACAGATACGCAGTATTTT
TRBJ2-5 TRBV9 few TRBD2 CASSSGGGPQETQYF TGTGCCAGCAGCTCCGGGGGGGGGCCCCAAGAGACCCAGTACTTC
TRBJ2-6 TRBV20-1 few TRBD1 CSADRGPPGANVLTF TGCAGTGCCGACAGGGGGCCCCCTGGGGCCAACGTCCTGACTTTC
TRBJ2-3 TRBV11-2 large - CASSLVPPDTQYF TGTGCCAGCAGCTTAGTTCCCCCAGATACGCAGTATTTT
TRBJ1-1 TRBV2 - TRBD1 CASSEGEGAVNTEAFF TGTGCCAGCAGTGAAGGAGAGGGGGCGGTGAACACTGAAGCTTTCTTT
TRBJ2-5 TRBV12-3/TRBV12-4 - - CASSSWDIQETQYF TGTGCCAGCAGTTCTTGGGACATCCAAGAGACCCAGTACTTC
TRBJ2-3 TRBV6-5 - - CASSPKLGLREYF TGTGCCAGCAGTCCAAAATTGGGTCTCCGTGAGTATTTT
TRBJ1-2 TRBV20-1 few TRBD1 CSARTGDNYGYTF TGCAGTGCTAGAACAGGGGATAACTATGGCTACACCTTC
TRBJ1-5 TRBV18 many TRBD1 CASSPGTGNQPQHF TGTGCCAGCTCACCCGGGACAGGCAATCAGCCCCAGCATTTT
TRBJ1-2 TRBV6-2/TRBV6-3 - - CASSLDGGVVQGYTF TGTGCCAGCAGTCTTGATGGGGGCGTCGTACAAGGCTACACCTTC
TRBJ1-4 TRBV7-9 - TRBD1 CTSSYRGLGEKLFF TGTACCAGCAGCTACAGGGGGCTGGGTGAAAAACTGTTTTTT
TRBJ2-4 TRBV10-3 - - CAISESAAVKQYF TGTGCCATCAGTGAGTCTGCGGCGGTAAAGCAGTACTTC
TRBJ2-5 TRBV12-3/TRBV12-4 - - CASSTHPAETQYF TGTGCCAGCAGTACCCACCCAGCAGAGACCCAGTACTTC
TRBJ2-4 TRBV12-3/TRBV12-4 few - CASSFGTSIRSGNIQYF TGTGCCAGCAGTTTCGGAACGTCCATTAGGTCGGGAAACATTCAGTACTTC
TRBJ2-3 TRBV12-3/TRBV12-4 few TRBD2 CASSPLAGTDTQYF TGTGCCAGCTCCCCGCTAGCGGGGACAGATACGCAGTATTTT
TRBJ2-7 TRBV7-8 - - CASSLAQIEQYF TGTGCCAGCAGCTTGGCTCAGATAGAGCAGTACTTC
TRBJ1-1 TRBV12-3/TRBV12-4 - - CASSLKAEAFF TGTGCCAGCAGTTTAAAGGCTGAAGCTTTCTTT
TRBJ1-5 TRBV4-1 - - CASSQNPGMGLTQPQHF TGCGCCAGCAGCCAAAACCCGGGTATGGGTTTGACTCAGCCCCAGCATTTT
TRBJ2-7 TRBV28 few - CASSFVPQGREQYF TGTGCCAGCAGTTTTGTCCCACAGGGGAGGGAGCAGTACTTC
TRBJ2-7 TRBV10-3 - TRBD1 CAISDPGQLSYEQYF TGTGCCATCAGTGACCCGGGACAGCTTTCCTACGAGCAGTACTTC
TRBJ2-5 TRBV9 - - CASSAPAGYQETQYF TGTGCCAGCAGCGCCCCGGCGGGGTACCAAGAGACCCAGTACTTC
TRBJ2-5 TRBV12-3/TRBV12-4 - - CASSFRETRYF TGTGCCAGCAGTTTTAGGGAGACCCGGTACTTC
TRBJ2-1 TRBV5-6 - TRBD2 CASSQQGLAERGEQFF TGTGCCAGCAGCCAACAGGGACTAGCGGAGAGAGGTGAGCAGTTCTTC
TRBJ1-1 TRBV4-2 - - CASSPKRNTEAFF TGTGCCAGCAGCCCTAAGAGGAACACTGAAGCTTTCTTT
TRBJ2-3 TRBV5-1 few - CASSYRQGTDTQYF TGCGCCAGCAGCTACCGACAAGGCACAGATACGCAGTATTTT
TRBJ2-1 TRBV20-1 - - CSARRHGTPNNEQFF TGCAGTGCTAGACGCCACGGGACTCCGAACAATGAGCAGTTCTTC